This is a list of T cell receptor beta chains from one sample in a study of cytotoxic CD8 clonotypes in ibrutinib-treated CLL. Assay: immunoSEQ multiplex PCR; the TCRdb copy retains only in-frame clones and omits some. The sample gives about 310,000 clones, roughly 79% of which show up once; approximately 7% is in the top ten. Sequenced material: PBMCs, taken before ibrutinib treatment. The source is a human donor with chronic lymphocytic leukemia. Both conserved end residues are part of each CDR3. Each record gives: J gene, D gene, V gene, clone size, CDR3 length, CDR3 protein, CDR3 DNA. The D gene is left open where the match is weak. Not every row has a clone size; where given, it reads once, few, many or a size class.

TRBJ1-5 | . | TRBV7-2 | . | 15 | CASSLVWADNQPQHF | TGTGCCAGCAGCTTAGTTTGGGCAGACAATCAGCCCCAGCATTTT
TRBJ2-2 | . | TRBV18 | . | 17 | CASSLKTRTENTGELFF | TGTGCCAGCTCACTAAAGACCCGAACAGAGAACACCGGGGAGCTGTTTTTT
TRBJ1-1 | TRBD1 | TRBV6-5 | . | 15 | CASSYSNSGGTEAFF | TGTGCCAGCAGTTACTCGAATTCAGGGGGCACTGAAGCTTTCTTT
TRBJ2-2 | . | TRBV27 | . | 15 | CASSLGESFTGELFF | TGTGCCAGCAGTTTGGGGGAATCGTTCACCGGGGAGCTGTTTTTT
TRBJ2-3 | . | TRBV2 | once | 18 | CASSVRAVPLSSTDTQYF | TGTGCCAGCAGTGTAAGGGCGGTCCCTCTTTCTAGCACAGATACGCAGTATTTT
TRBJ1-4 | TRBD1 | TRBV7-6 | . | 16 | CASSSPEGQGDEKLFF | TGTGCCAGCAGCTCCCCGGAGGGACAGGGGGATGAAAAACTGTTTTTT
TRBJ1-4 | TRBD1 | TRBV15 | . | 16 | CATSRDLRTGGEKLFF | TGTGCCACCAGCAGAGACCTACGAACAGGGGGTGAAAAACTGTTTTTT
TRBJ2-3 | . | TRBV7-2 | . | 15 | CASSSPDISTDTQYF | TGTGCCAGCAGCTCCCCCGACATTAGCACAGATACGCAGTATTTT
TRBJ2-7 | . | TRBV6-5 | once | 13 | CASSKGLPYEQYF | TGTGCCAGCAGTAAGGGACTTCCCTACGAGCAGTACTTC
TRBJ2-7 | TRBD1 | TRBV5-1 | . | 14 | CASSQTGYPYEQYF | TGCGCCAGCAGCCAGACAGGGTATCCCTACGAGCAGTACTTC
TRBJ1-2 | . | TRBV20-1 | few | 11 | CSAIGGDGYTF | TGCAGTGCTATTGGGGGTGATGGCTACACCTTC
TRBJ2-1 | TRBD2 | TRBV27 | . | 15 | CASAQTSGRAYEQFF | TGTGCCAGCGCCCAGACTAGCGGGAGGGCCTATGAGCAGTTCTTC
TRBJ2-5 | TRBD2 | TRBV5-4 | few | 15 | CASSPGTSGRQTQYF | TGTGCCAGCAGCCCGGGGACTAGCGGGAGACAGACCCAGTACTTC
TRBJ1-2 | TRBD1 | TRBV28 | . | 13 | CASSIRGTYGYTF | TGTGCCAGCAGCATCAGGGGGACCTATGGCTACACCTTC
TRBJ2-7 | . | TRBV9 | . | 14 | CASSLRDGPYEQYF | TGTGCCAGCAGCTTAAGGGATGGACCTTACGAGCAGTACTTC
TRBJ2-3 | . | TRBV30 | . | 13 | CAWSGGLTDTQYF | TGTGCCTGGAGTGGAGGACTCACAGATACGCAGTATTTT
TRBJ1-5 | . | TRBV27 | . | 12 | CASSFPRGPQHF | TGTGCCAGCAGTTTCCCCCGGGGACCCCAGCATTTT
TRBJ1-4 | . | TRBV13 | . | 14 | CASSFKGGSEKLFF | TGTGCCAGCAGCTTCAAGGGGGGGAGTGAAAAACTGTTTTTT
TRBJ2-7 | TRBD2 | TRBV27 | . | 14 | CASSHTGTSVEQYF | TGTGCCAGCAGTCACACCGGGACTAGCGTCGAGCAGTACTTC
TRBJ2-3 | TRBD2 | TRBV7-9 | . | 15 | CASSQREDITDTQYF | TGTGCCAGCAGCCAGCGGGAGGATATCACAGATACGCAGTATTTT
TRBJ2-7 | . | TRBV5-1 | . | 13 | CASSLPSVYEQYF | TGCGCCAGCAGCTTGCCCTCTGTCTACGAGCAGTACTTC
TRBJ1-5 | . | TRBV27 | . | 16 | CASSLSLGMGNQPQHF | TGTGCCAGCAGTTTATCGTTGGGGATGGGCAATCAGCCCCAGCATTTT
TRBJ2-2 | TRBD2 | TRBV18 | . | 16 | CASSLGLAGISGELFF | TGTGCCAGCTCTCTTGGACTAGCGGGAATCTCCGGGGAGCTGTTTTTT
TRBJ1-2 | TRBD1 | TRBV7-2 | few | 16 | CASSLATGQAIVGYTF | TGTGCCAGCAGCTTAGCGACGGGACAGGCGATAGTTGGCTACACCTTC
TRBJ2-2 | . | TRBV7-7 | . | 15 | CASSLIPGFTGELFF | TGTGCCAGCAGCTTAATTCCCGGGTTTACCGGGGAGCTGTTTTTT
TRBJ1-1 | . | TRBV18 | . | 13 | CASQDSMNTEAFF | TGTGCCAGCCAGGACAGCATGAACACTGAAGCTTTCTTT
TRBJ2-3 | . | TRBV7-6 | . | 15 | CASSLAWRDTDTQYF | TGTGCCAGCAGCTTAGCGTGGAGGGATACAGATACGCAGTATTTT
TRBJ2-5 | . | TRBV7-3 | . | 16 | CASSPLPGTVQETQYF | TGTGCCAGCAGCCCCCTTCCGGGGACGGTCCAAGAGACCCAGTACTTC
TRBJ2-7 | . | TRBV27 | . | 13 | CASRQGYLGEQYF | TGTGCCAGCAGACAGGGTTACCTCGGCGAGCAGTACTTC
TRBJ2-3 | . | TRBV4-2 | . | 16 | CASSPAGWEVLDTQYF | TGTGCCAGCAGCCCGGCGGGGTGGGAGGTCCTGGATACGCAGTATTTT
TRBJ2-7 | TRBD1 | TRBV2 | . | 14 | CASSEERDSTEQYF | TGTGCCAGCAGTGAAGAGAGGGACAGTACCGAGCAGTACTTC
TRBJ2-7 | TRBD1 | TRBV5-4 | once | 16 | CASSLGGQGAFYEQYF | TGTGCCAGCAGCTTGGGGGGACAGGGGGCGTTCTACGAGCAGTACTTC
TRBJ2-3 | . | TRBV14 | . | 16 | CASSQDLGLGTDTQYF | TGTGCCAGCAGCCAAGACCTGGGTTTGGGCACAGATACGCAGTATTTT
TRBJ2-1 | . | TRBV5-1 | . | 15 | CASSPGTASYNEQFF | TGCGCCAGCAGCCCGGGGACCGCCTCCTACAATGAGCAGTTCTTC
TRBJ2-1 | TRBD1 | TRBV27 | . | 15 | CASSLRDRAYNEQFF | TGTGCCAGCAGTTTGAGGGACAGGGCCTACAATGAGCAGTTCTTC
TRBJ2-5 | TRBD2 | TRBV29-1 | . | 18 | CSVEPPRAGARGQETQYF | TGCAGCGTTGAACCCCCTCGTGCGGGAGCCCGGGGCCAAGAGACCCAGTACTTC
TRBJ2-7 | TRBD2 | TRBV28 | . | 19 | CASSLKSLAGEFRFYEQYF | TGTGCCAGCAGTTTAAAATCTCTAGCGGGAGAATTTAGGTTCTACGAGCAGTACTTC
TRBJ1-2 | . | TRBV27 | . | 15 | CASSIGPGSTYGYTF | TGTGCCAGCAGTATCGGTCCGGGCAGCACCTATGGCTACACCTTC
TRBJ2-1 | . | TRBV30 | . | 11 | CAWSVYNEQFF | TGTGCCTGGAGTGTATACAATGAGCAGTTCTTC
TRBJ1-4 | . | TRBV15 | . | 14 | CATSREGAGEKLFF | TGTGCCACCAGCAGAGAGGGGGCGGGTGAAAAACTGTTTTTT
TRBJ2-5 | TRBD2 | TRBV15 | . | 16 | CATSRVPPGREGTQYF | TGTGCCACCAGCAGAGTGCCCCCGGGGCGGGAGGGGACCCAGTACTTC
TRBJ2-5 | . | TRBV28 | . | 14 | CASSSWTDQETQYF | TGTGCCAGCAGTAGTTGGACAGATCAAGAGACCCAGTACTTC
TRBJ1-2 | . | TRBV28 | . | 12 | CASSPSNYGYTF | TGTGCCAGCTCCCCCTCTAACTATGGCTACACCTTC
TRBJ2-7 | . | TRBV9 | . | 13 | CASSVVGQTEQYF | TGTGCCAGCAGCGTAGTTGGACAGACCGAGCAGTACTTC